Below are 9 T cell receptor beta chains sequenced from a single sample in a study of blood T cells in healthy people across ages. The use of a sample-barcoded 5' primer and a J-beta primer mix characterized a second PCR of roughly 7 to 12 cycles. Via MiXCR, TCRdb re-called the 5' RACE reads, giving one row per CDR3 protein. The repertoire holds around 800,000 distinct CDR3 sequences, roughly 44% seen once, with roughly a fifth in the top ten. The sequencing input was blood. The receptors come from a man between 60 and 75 years old in good health.

The chain combines TRBV14 with TRBJ1-6; perhaps TRBD1 as D (5 bases). Germline V gene sequence: CDR1 SGHDN, CDR2 FVKESK. V was shortened by 5 bases and J by 2 bases, with 7 bases between the two germline ends. The CDR3 spans 14 residues. The CDR3 sequence is CASSGGAYNSPLHF. The DNA of the CDR3 is TGTGCCAGCAGCGGGGGAGCCTATAATTCACCCCTCCACTTT.

This clonotype has a handful of counts. The genes are TRBV15 and TRBJ1-5; 12 bases match TRBD1. CDR1 is LNHNV and CDR2 is YYDKDF in the germline V gene (reference sequence). CDR3 length: 15 amino acids. Trimming at V came to 2 bases and at J to 7 bases, leaving 3 bases not matched to a gene. The CDR3 sequence: CATSRTGTGGQPQHF. CDR3 coding DNA: TGTGCCACCAGCAGAACCGGGACAGGGGGCCAGCCCCAGCATTTT.

The J gene is TRBJ2-7, the V gene TRBV5-1; weak D call: TRBD2 (5 bases). CDR3 length: 14 amino acids. Germline V gene sequence: CDR1 SGHRS, CDR2 YFSETQ. Trimming shortened V by 2 bases and J by 9 bases, and 18 bases separated the two germline ends. This CDR3 reads CASSLVAAADGQYF. CDR3 DNA sequence: TGCGCCAGCAGCTTAGTGGCAGCGGCGGACGGGCAGTACTTC.

This chain uses TRBV9 with TRBJ1-2, with D unresolved. V lost 3 bases, J lost 8 bases, and 8 bases lay in between. CDR3 length: 11 residues. Germline lookup yields CDR1 SGDLS and CDR2 YYNGEE. CDR3: CASSAMWGYTF. CDR3 nucleotide sequence: TGTGCCAGCAGCGCGATGTGGGGCTACACCTTC.

This chain links TRBV4-3 with TRBJ2-1; D call uncertain. The CDR3 has 16 amino acids. Germline assignment: CDR1 LGHNA and CDR2 YSLEER. The ends were cut back, 2 bases at V and 4 bases at J, with 15 bases in the middle. CDR3 sequence: CASSQTDLDPYNEQFF. The DNA for the CDR3 is TGCGCCAGCAGCCAAACGGATCTCGACCCATACAATGAGCAGTTCTTC.

This clonotype was recorded a few times. This chain joins TRBV11-2 and TRBJ2-1; no definite D call. V lost 5 bases and J 4 bases, leaving 27 bases between the germline ends. Germline CDR1 reads SGHAT; CDR2 reads FQNNGV. The CDR3 loop spans 19 amino acids. The CDR3 loop is CASSPNVPKTPKLYNEQFF. In DNA, the CDR3 is TGTGCCAGCAGCCCAAACGTTCCGAAGACTCCGAAACTATACAATGAGCAGTTCTTC.

The rearrangement links TRBV4-1 to TRBJ2-3; possibly TRBD2 for D (6 bases). V was pared by 0 bases and J by 4 bases, with 11 bases between. Germline V gene sequence: CDR1 MGHRA, CDR2 YSYEKL. The CDR3 extends over 15 amino acids. This CDR3 is CASSQDKRRADTQYF. The CDR3 DNA sequence: TGCGCCAGCAGCCAAGATAAGAGGAGGGCAGATACGCAGTATTTT.

The genes are TRBV7-2 and TRBJ1-1, with TRBD1 as a possible D gene (5 bases). The germline gives CDR1 SGHTA, CDR2 FQGNSA. This CDR3 is built from 14 residues. Between the trimmed V and J ends, which lost 5 bases and 0 bases, there was a span of 10 bases. The CDR3 nucleotides read TGTGCCAGCAGCGAACAGACAGTGAACACTGAAGCTTTCTTT. Translated: CASSEQTVNTEAFF.

With respect to this clonotype: Being one base from a much bigger clone, this may be a read error. The rearrangement links TRBV10-3 to TRBJ2-7, with 9 positions matching TRBD1. Germline values: CDR1 ENHRY, CDR2 SYGVKD. V shed 6 bases and J 6 bases; nucleotides not matched to a gene: 6. CDR3 length equals 13 residues. The CDR3 protein is CAISLDRGCEQYF. The CDR3 coding sequence is TGTGCCATCAGCCTGGACAGGGGCTGCGAGCAGTACTTC.